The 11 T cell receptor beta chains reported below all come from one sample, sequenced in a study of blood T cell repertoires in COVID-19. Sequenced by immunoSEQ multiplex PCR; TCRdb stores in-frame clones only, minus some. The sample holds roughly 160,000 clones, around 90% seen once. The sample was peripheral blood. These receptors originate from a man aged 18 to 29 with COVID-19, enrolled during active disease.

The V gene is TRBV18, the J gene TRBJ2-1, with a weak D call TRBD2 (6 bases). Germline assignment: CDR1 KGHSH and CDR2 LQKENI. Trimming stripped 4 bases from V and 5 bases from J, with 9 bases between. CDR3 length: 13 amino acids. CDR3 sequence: CASSRDFNNEQFF. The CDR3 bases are TGTGCCAGCTCACGGGACTTTAACAATGAGCAGTTCTTC.

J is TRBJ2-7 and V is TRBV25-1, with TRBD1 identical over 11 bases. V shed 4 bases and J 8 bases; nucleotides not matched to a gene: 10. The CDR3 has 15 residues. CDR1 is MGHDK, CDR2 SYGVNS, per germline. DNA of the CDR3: TGTGCCAGCAGTGCCCCGGGACAGGGGGTAGGGAAGCAGTACTTC. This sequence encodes CASSAPGQGVGKQYF.

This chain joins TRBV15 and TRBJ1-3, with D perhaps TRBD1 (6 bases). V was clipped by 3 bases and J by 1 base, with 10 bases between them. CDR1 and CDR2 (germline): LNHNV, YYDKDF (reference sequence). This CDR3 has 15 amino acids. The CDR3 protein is CATSREQGSGNTIYF. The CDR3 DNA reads TGTGCCACCAGCAGGGAACAGGGTTCTGGAAACACCATATATTTT.

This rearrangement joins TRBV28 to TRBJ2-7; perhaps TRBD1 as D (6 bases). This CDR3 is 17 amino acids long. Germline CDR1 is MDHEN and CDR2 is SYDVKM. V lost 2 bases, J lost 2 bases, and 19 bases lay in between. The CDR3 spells CASSLLLTGMGTYEQYF. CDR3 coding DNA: TGTGCCAGCAGTTTACTTCTGACAGGAATGGGAACCTACGAGCAGTACTTC.

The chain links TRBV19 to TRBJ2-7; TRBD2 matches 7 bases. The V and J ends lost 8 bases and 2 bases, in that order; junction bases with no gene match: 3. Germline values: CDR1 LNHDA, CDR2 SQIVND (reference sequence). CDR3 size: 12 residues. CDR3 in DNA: TGTGCCAGTCGGCGGGGGACCTACGAGCAGTACTTC. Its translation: CASRRGTYEQYF.

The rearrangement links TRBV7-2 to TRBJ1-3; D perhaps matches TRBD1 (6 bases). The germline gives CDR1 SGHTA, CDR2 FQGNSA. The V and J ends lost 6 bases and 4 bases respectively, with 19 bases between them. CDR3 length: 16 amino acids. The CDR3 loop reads CASSPTGLSAGNTIYF. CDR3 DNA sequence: TGTGCCAGCAGTCCGACAGGCCTGTCGGCGGGAAACACCATATATTTT. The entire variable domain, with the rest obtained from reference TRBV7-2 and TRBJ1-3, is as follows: GAGVSQSPSNKVTEKGKDVELRCDPISGHTALYWYRQSLGQGLEFLIYFQGNSAPDKSGLPSDRFSAERTGGSVSTLTIQRTQQEDSAVYLCASSPTGLSAGNTIYFGEGSWLTVV.

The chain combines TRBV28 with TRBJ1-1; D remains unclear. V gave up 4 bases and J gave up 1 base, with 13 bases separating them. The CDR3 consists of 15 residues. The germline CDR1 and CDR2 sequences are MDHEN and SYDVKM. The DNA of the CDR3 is TGTGCCAGCAGTTCCCACGGTAGTTCGAACACTGAAGCTTTCTTT. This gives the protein CASSSHGSSNTEAFF.

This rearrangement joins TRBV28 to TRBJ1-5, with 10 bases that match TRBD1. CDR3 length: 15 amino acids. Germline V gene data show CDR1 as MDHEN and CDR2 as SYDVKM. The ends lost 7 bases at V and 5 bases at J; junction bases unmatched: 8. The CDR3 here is CASTPAGTGDQPQHF. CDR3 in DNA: TGTGCCAGCACTCCAGCCGGGACAGGGGATCAGCCCCAGCATTTT.

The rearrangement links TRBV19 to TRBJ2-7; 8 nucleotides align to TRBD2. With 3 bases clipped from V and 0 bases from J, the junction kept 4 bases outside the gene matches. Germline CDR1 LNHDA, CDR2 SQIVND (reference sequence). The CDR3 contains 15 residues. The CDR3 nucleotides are TGTGCCAGTAGTATCACTAGCGGCTACTCCTACGAGCAGTACTTC. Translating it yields CASSITSGYSYEQYF.

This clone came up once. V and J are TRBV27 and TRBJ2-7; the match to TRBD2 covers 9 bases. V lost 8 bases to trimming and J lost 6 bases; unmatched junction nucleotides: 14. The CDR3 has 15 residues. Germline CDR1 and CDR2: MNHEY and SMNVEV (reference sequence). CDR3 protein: CASGIRSGGTGEQYF. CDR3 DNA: TGTGCCAGCGGCATCCGTAGCGGGGGAACGGGCGAGCAGTACTTC.

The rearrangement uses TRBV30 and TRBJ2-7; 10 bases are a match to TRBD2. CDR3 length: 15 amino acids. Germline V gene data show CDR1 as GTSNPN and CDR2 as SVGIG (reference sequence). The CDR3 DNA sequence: TGTGCTTGTGCGTCCGGACTAGCGGCCTCCTACGAGCAGTACTTC. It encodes CACASGLAASYEQYF.